By share, the clone carrying this TCR beta chain ranks as large. Antigen unknown. Assay used: immunoSEQ multiplex PCR; TCRdb lists only in-frame clones, some missing. Counted here are under 9,000 clones, nearly 75% occurring once; the ten biggest clones make up roughly 8.5%. The data were taken from a study of immune evolution from preneoplasia to lung adenocarcinoma. General study results and limits: Clonality was highest in normal lung, lower in later-stage lesions apparently. Normal lung had the highest top T cell clone frequencies.

Germline lookup yields CDR1 MNHEY and CDR2 SMNVEV (reference sequence). After removal of 5 bases from V and 10 bases from J, the junction contained 3 bases not matched to a gene. The CDR3 runs to 12 residues. The TCR was taken from a donor aged 70 or over with lung adenocarcinoma. Some clones in this sample may be carry-over from other donors' samples. The specimen was FFPE atypical adenomatous hyperplasia tissue from the lung. Subset reported: atypical adenomatous hyperplasia (AAH), lung preneoplasia. This sequence joins TRBV27 and TRBJ2-3; 10 bases agree with TRBD2. CDR3: CASSATSGAQYF. CDR3 DNA: TGTGCCAGCAGTGCCACTAGCGGGGCGCAGTATTTT.